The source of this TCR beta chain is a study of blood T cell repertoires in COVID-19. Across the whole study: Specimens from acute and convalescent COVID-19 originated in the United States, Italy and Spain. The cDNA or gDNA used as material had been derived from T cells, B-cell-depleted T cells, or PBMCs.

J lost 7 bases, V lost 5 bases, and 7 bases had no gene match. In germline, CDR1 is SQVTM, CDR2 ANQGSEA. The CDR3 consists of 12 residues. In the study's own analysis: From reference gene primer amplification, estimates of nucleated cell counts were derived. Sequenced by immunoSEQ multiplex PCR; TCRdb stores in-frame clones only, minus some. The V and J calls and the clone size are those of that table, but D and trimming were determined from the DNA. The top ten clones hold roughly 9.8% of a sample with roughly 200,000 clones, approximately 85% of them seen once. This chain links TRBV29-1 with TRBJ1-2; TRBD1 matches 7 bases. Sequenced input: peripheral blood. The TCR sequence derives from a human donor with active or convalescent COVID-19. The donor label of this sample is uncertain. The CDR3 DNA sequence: TGCAGCGTTCGACAGGGATTAGGTGGCTACACCTTC. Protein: CSVRQGLGGYTF.